This T cell receptor beta chain is from a study of T-cell memory formation after mild COVID-19. MiXCR, run by TCRdb on the 5' RACE reads, gives a single entry per CDR3 protein. The profile covers about 320,000 distinct CDR3 sequences, with 14% appearing a single time and about 21% taken by the ten largest. Study observations and caveats: A subset of responding clones appeared in pre-infection memory, suggesting cross-reactive memory joined.

Details on this clonotype: Its antigen is unknown. The junction does not match germline at one end; this may be a read error.

The V gene's germline CDR1 is SSHAT and CDR2 FNYEAQ (reference sequence). This CDR3 region has 14 residues. The receptor was isolated from a man in his late teens or twenties who had mild COVID-19 (a few samples of this study predate the infection). Cell type and time point are not known. Sequenced material: PBMCs or a T cell subset sorted from them (not recorded which). The chain is built from TRBV7-7 and TRBJ1-1, with D hard to call. DNA for the CDR3: TGTGCCAGCAGCCCTCTCGACGGTTACACTGGGGTGGTCTTT. Translation: CASSPLDGYTGVVF.